The entry that follows covers one T cell receptor (beta chain) sequence. The target antigen is unknown. The data originate from a study of CD8+ T cells in alopecia areata. General study findings and limits: The study also sequences resident alphabeta T cells of normal skin in scalp samples.

RNA, once extracted, was reverse transcribed into cDNA for use as the sequencing template. The protocol was immunoSEQ multiplex PCR, while the TCRdb copy is restricted to in-frame clones and leaves out a portion. The sample has 5,700 or so clones, approximately 60% seen once. Collection of lesional scalp punch biopsies and peripheral blood was performed in alopecia areata patients. In germline, CDR1 is MNHEY, CDR2 SMNVEV (reference sequence). The CDR3 extends over 12 amino acids. V dropped 6 bases and J dropped 3 bases, with 6 bases sitting between them. The V call is TRBV27, the J call TRBJ2-1; no reliable D call. The sample consisted of skin, taken at week 0. This TCR came from a human donor with alopecia areata. As DNA, the CDR3 is TGTGCCAGCAGGACGGGCTACAATGAGCAGTTCTTC. This encodes CASRTGYNEQFF.